Included here is one TCR beta chain sequence, with context. Original handling: Counts of nucleated cells, estimated from reference gene primer amplification, were obtained. Sequencing used immunoSEQ multiplex PCR; TCRdb keeps in-frame clones, though not all of them. V and J calls and clone size come straight from that table; D and trimming were deduced from the DNA. The sample has about 140,000 clones, around four fifths seen once. This entry comes from a study of blood T cell repertoires in COVID-19. Study overall: Sample material is recorded as cDNA or gDNA derived from T cells, B-cell-depleted T cells, or PBMCs.

CDR1 and CDR2 (germline): LGHDT, YNNKEL (reference sequence). The germline V and J ends were trimmed by 1 base and 3 bases, with 13 bases remaining between them. This CDR3 contains 15 residues. The origin of this receptor is a woman aged 80 or older with acute or convalescent COVID-19. The material sequenced was peripheral blood. The rearrangement joins TRBV3-1 (or the pseudogene TRBV3-2) to TRBJ2-7; a weak D match, TRBD1 (5 bases). CDR3 residues: CASSQAPRGGYEQYF. CDR3 nucleotides: TGTGCCAGCAGCCAAGCCCCTAGGGGTGGCTACGAGCAGTACTTC.